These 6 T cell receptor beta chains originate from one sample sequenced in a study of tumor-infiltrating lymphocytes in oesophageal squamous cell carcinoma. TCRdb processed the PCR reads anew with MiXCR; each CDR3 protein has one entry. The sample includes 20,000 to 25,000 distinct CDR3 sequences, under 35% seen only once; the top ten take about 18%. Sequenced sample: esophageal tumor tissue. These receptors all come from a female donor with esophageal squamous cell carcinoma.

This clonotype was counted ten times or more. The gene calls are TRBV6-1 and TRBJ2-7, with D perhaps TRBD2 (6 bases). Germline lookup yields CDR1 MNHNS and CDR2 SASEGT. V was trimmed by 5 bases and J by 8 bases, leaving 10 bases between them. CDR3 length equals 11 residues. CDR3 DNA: TGTGCCAGCAGTACGGAGGGAAAGCAGTACTTC. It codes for CASSTEGKQYF.

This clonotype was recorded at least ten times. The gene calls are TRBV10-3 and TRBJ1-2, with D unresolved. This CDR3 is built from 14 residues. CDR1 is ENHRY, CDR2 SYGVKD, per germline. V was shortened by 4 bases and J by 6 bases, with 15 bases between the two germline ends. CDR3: CAISVLGGRNGYTF. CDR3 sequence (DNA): TGTGCCATCAGTGTCCTTGGAGGCCGCAATGGCTACACCTTC.

CDR3 coding DNA: TGTGCCAGCAGATACCCAGCGGGGGTTGAGCAGTACTTC. This encodes CASRYPAGVEQYF. V and J are TRBV28 and TRBJ2-7; 8 nucleotides line up with TRBD2. V shed 6 bases, J shed 7 bases, and the junction held 8 bases outside the gene matches. The CDR3 length is 13 residues. Germline loops: CDR1 MDHEN, CDR2 SYDVKM.

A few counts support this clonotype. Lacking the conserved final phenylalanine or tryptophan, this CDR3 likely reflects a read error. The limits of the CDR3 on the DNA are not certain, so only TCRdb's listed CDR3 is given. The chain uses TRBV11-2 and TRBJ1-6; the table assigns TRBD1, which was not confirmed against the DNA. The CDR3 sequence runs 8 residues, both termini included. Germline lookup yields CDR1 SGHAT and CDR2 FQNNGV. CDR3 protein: CASSSQGA.

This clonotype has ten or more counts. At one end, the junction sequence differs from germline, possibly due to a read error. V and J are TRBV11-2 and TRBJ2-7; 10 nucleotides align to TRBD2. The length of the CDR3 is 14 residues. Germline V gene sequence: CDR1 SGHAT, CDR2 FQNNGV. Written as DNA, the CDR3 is TGTGCCAGCAGCTTAGATGGGCTAGCGGGAGCCCTGAACTTC. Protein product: CASSLDGLAGALNF.

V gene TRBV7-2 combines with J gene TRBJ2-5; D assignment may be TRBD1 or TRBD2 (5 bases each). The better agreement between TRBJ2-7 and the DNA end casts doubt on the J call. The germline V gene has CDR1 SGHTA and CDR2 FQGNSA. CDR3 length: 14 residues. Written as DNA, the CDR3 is TGTGCCAGCAGCCCAGGGACGGGCTCCTACGAGCAGTACTTC. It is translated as CASSPGTGSYEQYF.